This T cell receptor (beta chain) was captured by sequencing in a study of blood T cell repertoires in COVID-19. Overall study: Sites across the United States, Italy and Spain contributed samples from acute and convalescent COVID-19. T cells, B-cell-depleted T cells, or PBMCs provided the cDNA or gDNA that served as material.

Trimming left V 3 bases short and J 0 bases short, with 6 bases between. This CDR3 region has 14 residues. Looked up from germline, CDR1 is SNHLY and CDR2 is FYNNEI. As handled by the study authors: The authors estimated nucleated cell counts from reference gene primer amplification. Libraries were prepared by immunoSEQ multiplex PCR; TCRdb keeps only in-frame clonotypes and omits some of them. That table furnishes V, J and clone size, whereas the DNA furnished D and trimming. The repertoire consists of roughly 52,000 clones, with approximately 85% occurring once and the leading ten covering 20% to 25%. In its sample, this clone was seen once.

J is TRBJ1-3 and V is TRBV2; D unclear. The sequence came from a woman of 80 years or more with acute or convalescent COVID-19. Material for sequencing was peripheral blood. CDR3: CASSEGSSGNTIYF. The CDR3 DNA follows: TGTGCCAGCAGTGAGGGCAGCTCTGGAAACACCATATATTTT.